The subject of this entry is one T cell receptor beta chain. This sample is drawn from a study of OX40 agonist ivuxolimab in advanced cancers. At the level of the study: Three patients showed partial responses: one hepatocellular carcinoma and two cutaneous melanoma cases.

Using immunoSEQ multiplex PCR, the repertoire was profiled, and TCRdb retains in-frame clones only, with some absent. Here the sample spans approximately 12,000 clones, approximately 62% being singletons. The germline V and J ends were trimmed by 1 base and 5 bases, with 26 bases remaining between them. Germline V CDR1 and CDR2: LNHDA, SQIVND (reference sequence). The CDR3 extends over 19 amino acids. This TCR was recovered from an adult with an advanced solid tumor such as melanoma, head and neck, liver or kidney cancer. The rearrangement uses TRBV19 and TRBJ1-1; D is unresolved. The sample here was CD4+ or CD8+ T cells sorted from blood, taken in a trial of the OX40 agonist ivuxolimab. For the CDR3, the DNA is TGTGCCAGTAGTATAGGGGCCCCGGTGTCTGGGTTTTATGGAACTGAAGCTTTCTTT. It codes for CASSIGAPVSGFYGTEAFF.